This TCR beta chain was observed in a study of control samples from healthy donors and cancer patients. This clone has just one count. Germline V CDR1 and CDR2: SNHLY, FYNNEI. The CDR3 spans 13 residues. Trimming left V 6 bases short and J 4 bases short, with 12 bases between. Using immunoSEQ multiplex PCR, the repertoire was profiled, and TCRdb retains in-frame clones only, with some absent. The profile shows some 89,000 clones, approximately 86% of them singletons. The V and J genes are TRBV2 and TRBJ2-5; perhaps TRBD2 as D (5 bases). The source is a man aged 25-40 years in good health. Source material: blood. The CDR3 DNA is TGTGCCAGCAGCCAGCCTGAGGGAGAGACCCAGTACTTC. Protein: CASSQPEGETQYF.